The 17 T cell receptor beta chains below come from one sample, sequenced in a study of shared clonotypes between healthy human individuals. Profiling relied on immunoSEQ multiplex PCR, and the TCRdb table lists in-frame clones only, not all of them. The top ten hold approximately 12% of the sample, which has 450,000 to 650,000 clones, roughly four fifths seen once. The sequencing input was PBMCs. The receptors stem from a woman aged 40 to 50 in good health. Some clones in this sample may be carry-over from other donors' samples.

Details on this clone: A far larger clone differs by one base, so this is likely a read error. Additional DNA sequences in this sample encode the identical CDR3. J is TRBJ2-7 and V is TRBV2, with TRBD2 as a possible D gene (5 bases). Per the germline V gene, CDR1 is SNHLY and CDR2 is FYNNEI. This CDR3 has 14 amino acids. The CDR3, as DNA: TGTGCCAGTAGTGAGGGCAGCTACTCCTACGAGCAGTACTTC. Protein sequence: CASSEGSYSYEQYF.

As for this clone: A far larger clone lies a single base away; this is likely a read error. Other DNA sequences from this sample encode an identical CDR3 as well. The chain recombines TRBV15 with TRBJ2-7; 8 bases agree with TRBD2. Trimming took 1 base from V and 3 from J; bases not matched to a gene: 11. Germline V lookup: CDR1 LNHNV, CDR2 YYDKDF (reference sequence). The CDR3 has 17 residues. This CDR3 reads CATSRGAAGGFNYEQYF. CDR3 sequence (DNA): TGTGCCACCAGCAGAGGGGCGGCGGGGGGCTTCAACTACGAGCAGTACTTC.

In its sample, this clone was seen a few times. The J gene is TRBJ1-2, the V gene TRBV4-2; D ambiguous. From germline, CDR1 is LGHNA and CDR2 YNFKEQ. CDR3 length: 10 residues. V dropped 6 bases and J dropped 5 bases, with 4 bases sitting between them. CDR3 bases: TGTGCCAGCAGTCTTTATGGCTACACCTTC. Amino acid sequence: CASSLYGYTF.

The rearrangement uses TRBV7-2 and TRBJ2-5, with D hard to call. The germline V and J ends were trimmed by 1 base and 5 bases, with 8 bases remaining between them. The CDR3 covers 13 residues. Germline CDR1 and CDR2: SGHTA and FQGNSA. The CDR3 region has the DNA TGTGCCAGCAGCTTAGTCGCTAGGGAGACCCAGTACTTC. Residues: CASSLVARETQYF.

The chain is built from TRBV6-1 and TRBJ2-5; D not certain. Trimming removed 2 bases from V and 6 bases from J, with 13 bases in between. The CDR3 covers 14 residues. In germline, CDR1 is MNHNS, CDR2 SASEGT. The CDR3 here is CASSEYYSGKTQYF. Here the CDR3 DNA reads TGTGCCAGCAGTGAATATTACAGTGGAAAGACCCAGTACTTC.

V gene TRBV27 combines with J gene TRBJ2-7, with 7 bases aligning to TRBD2. The length of the CDR3 is 16 residues. J lost 4 bases, V lost 3 bases, and 12 bases had no gene match. Germline-derived CDR1 and CDR2 are MNHEY and SMNVEV (reference sequence). This chain's CDR3 is CASSLETSSNGYEQYF. For the CDR3, the DNA is TGTGCCAGCAGTTTGGAGACTAGCTCCAATGGATACGAGCAGTACTTC.

The rearrangement links TRBV10-3 to TRBJ2-7, with 14 bases aligning to TRBD2. The CDR3 consists of 16 residues. The J segment lost 1 base and the V segment lost 10 bases, leaving 9 bases of the junction unmatched. Germline lookup yields CDR1 ENHRY and CDR2 SYGVKD. CDR3 protein: CATKGLAGDLSYEQYF. DNA for the CDR3: TGTGCCACCAAGGGACTAGCGGGAGATCTTTCCTACGAGCAGTACTTC.

J is TRBJ2-1 and V is TRBV28; possible D gene TRBD2, 6 bases. V was pared by 7 bases and J by 9 bases, with 22 bases between. The CDR3 loop spans 15 amino acids. CDR1 is MDHEN and CDR2 is SYDVKM in the germline V gene. CDR3 region: CASKTPPGLPGEQFF. The CDR3, as DNA: TGTGCCAGCAAAACCCCACCGGGACTTCCAGGTGAGCAGTTCTTC. Based on the CDR3 plus reference TRBV28 and TRBJ2-1, the full variable domain is DVKVTQSSRYLVKRTGEKVFLECVQDMDHENMFWYRQDPGLGLRLIYFSYDVKMKEKGDIPEGYSVSREKKERFSLILESASTNQTSMYLCASKTPPGLPGEQFFGPGTRLTVL.

The genes are TRBV5-5 and TRBJ1-4; D might be TRBD1 (5 bases). Germline CDR1 and CDR2: SGHKS and YYEKEE (reference sequence). The CDR3 totals 16 residues. V was clipped by 4 bases and J by 0 bases, with 13 bases between them. The CDR3 DNA reads as TGTGCCAGCAGCAAAAACCTCAGGGCAACTAATGAAAAACTGTTTTTT. Translating it yields CASSKNLRATNEKLFF.

This clone is a singleton in its sample. The V call is TRBV5-4, the J call TRBJ1-3, with D unclear. The V gene's germline CDR1 is SGHNT and CDR2 YYREEE (reference sequence). The CDR3 loop spans 14 amino acids. V lost 4 bases and J lost 1, with 9 bases in between. This CDR3 is CASSIDASGNTIYF. CDR3 coding DNA: TGTGCCAGCAGCATTGACGCTTCTGGAAACACCATATATTTT.

V and J are TRBV28 and TRBJ1-2; 7 bases align to TRBD1. Germline V gene data show CDR1 as MDHEN and CDR2 as SYDVKM. Trimming removed 6 bases from V and 2 bases from J; junction bases left unmatched: 6. The CDR3 runs 14 residues. This CDR3 is CASSQEGANYGYTF. The CDR3, as DNA: TGTGCCAGCAGCCAGGAGGGGGCGAACTATGGCTACACCTTC.

The chain couples TRBV7-2 to TRBJ2-7, with D perhaps being TRBD1 or TRBD2 (6 bases each). V was pared by 5 bases and J by 3 bases, with 14 bases between. Per the germline V gene, CDR1 is SGHTA and CDR2 is FQGNSA. This CDR3 contains 14 residues. In nucleotides, the CDR3 is TGTGCCAGCAGCCCCGCGGAGGGGGGCTACGAGCAGTACTTC. It yields the protein CASSPAEGGYEQYF.

The chain uses TRBV30 and TRBJ2-5; D is undetermined. Germline CDR1 is GTSNPN and CDR2 is SVGIG (reference sequence). The CDR3 runs to 11 residues. Trimming cost V 0 bases and J 9 bases, with 8 bases left between them. The CDR3 region has the DNA TGTGCCTGGAGTGTAAGGCAGGCCCAGTACTTC. This encodes CAWSVRQAQYF.

The chain couples TRBV2 to TRBJ2-7; TRBD1 agrees at 8 bases. V lost 1 base, J lost 1 base, and 0 bases stayed unmatched. Germline CDR1 and CDR2: SNHLY and FYNNEI. The CDR3 totals 14 residues. The CDR3 region is CASSEGTGSYEQYF. CDR3 coding DNA: TGTGCCAGCAGTGAAGGGACAGGGTCCTACGAGCAGTACTTC.

As regards this clone: This likely reflects a read error, since a far larger clone is one base away. V gene TRBV5-1 combines with J gene TRBJ2-6; D is undetermined. V lost 2 bases, J lost 4 bases, and 7 bases lay in between. The germline V gene has CDR1 SGHRS and CDR2 YFSETQ. This CDR3 spans 14 amino acids. The CDR3 is CASSFVEGANVLTF. Here the CDR3 DNA reads TGCGCCAGCAGCTTTGTTGAGGGGGCCAACGTCCTGACTTTC.

About this clone: The same CDR3 can be traced to other DNA sequences in this sample. The chain recombines TRBV5-4 with TRBJ2-3; TRBD2 aligns across 13 bases. The J segment lost 0 bases and the V segment lost 5 bases, leaving 9 bases of the junction unmatched. The CDR3 spans 18 residues. Looked up from germline, CDR1 is SGHNT and CDR2 is YYREEE (reference sequence). The CDR3 loop is CASRASGTSGISTDTQYF. DNA for the CDR3: TGTGCCAGCAGGGCCTCCGGGACTAGCGGGATTAGCACAGATACGCAGTATTTT.

This clone was observed at least ten times. The CDR3 DNA is TGCGCCAGCAGCTTGGAGCCCGGGTTTGGCTACACCTTC. This codes for CASSLEPGFGYTF. The chain recombines TRBV5-1 with TRBJ1-2, with unresolved D. The CDR3 runs to 13 residues. Trimming left V 0 bases short and J 7 bases short, with 10 bases between. The germline V gene has CDR1 SGHRS and CDR2 YFSETQ.